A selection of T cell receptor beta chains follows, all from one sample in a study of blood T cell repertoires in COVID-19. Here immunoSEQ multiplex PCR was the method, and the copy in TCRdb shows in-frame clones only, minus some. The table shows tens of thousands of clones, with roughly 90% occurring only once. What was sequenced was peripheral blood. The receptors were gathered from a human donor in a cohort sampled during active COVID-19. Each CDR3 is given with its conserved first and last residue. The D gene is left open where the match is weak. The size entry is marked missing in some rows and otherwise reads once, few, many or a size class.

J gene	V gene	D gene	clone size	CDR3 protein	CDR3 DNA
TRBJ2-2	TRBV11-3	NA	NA	CASSPQTDTSNTGELFF	TGTGCCAGCAGCCCACAGACAGATACCTCGAACACCGGGGAGCTGTTTTTT
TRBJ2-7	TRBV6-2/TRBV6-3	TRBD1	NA	CASSYRDRGQPYEQYF	TGTGCCAGCAGTTATCGTGACAGGGGCCAACCCTACGAGCAGTACTTC
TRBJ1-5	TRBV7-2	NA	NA	CASSSQGVRGHSNQPQHF	TGTGCCAGCAGCTCCCAGGGCGTTCGAGGACATAGCAATCAGCCCCAGCATTTT
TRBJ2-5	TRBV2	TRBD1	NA	CVDRGQETQYF	TGTGTCGACAGGGGGCAAGAGACCCAGTACTTC
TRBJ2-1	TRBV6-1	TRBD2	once	CASSEGAGGTYNEQFF	TGTGCCAGCAGTGAAGGAGCGGGGGGGACCTACAATGAGCAGTTCTTC
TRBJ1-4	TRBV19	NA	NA	CASSISEGLREKLFF	TGTGCCAGTAGTATCTCGGAGGGGCTGCGCGAAAAACTGTTTTTT
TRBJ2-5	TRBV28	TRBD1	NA	CASSIPAGQGFQETQYF	TGTGCCAGCAGTATACCCGCGGGACAGGGTTTCCAAGAGACCCAGTACTTC
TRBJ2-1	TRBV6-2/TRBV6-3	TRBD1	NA	CASSPGQGILNEQFF	TGTGCCAGCAGTCCGGGACAGGGGATCCTCAATGAGCAGTTCTTC
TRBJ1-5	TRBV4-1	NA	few	CASSQVLQGSNQPQHF	TGCGCCAGCAGCCAAGTTTTACAGGGAAGCAATCAGCCCCAGCATTTT
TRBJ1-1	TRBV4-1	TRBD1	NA	CASSTRQGARLGAFF	TGCGCCAGCAGCACCCGACAGGGGGCCAGGCTAGGAGCTTTCTTT
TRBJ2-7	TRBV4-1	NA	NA	CASSQEKVGAVLSYEQYF	TGCGCCAGCAGCCAAGAGAAGGTGGGGGCAGTCCTCTCCTACGAGCAGTACTTC
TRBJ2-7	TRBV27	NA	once	CASSLGRFYEQYF	TGTGCCAGCAGTTTAGGGCGCTTCTACGAGCAGTACTTC
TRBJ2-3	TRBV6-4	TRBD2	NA	CASSDSFGGAAGTDTQYF	TGTGCCAGCAGTGACTCGTTCGGGGGGGCGGCGGGCACAGATACGCAGTATTTT
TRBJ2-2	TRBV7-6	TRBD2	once	CASSLAPAGGPPGELFF	TGTGCCAGCAGCTTAGCCCCAGCGGGGGGGCCCCCCGGGGAGCTGTTTTTT
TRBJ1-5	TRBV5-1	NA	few	CASSMDSRNQPQHF	TGCGCCAGCAGCATGGACAGCCGCAATCAGCCCCAGCATTTT
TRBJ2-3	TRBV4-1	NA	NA	CASSLQGYPQYF	TGCGCCAGCAGTCTCCAGGGATATCCGCAGTATTTT
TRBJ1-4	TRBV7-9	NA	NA	CASSLAGATNEKLFF	TGTGCCAGCAGCTTAGCCGGAGCAACTAATGAAAAACTGTTTTTT
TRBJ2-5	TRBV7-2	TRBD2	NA	CASSTGLAGDQETQYF	TGTGCCAGCAGCACAGGACTAGCGGGGGACCAAGAGACCCAGTACTTC
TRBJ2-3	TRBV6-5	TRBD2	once	CASGVAGGTDTQYF	TGTGCCAGCGGAGTAGCGGGGGGCACAGATACGCAGTATTTT
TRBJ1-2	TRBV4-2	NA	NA	CASSPPGFYGYTF	TGTGCCAGCAGCCCTCCGGGATTCTATGGCTACACCTTC
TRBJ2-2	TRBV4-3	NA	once	CASSPSGTGHTGELFF	TGCGCCAGCAGCCCCAGCGGGACAGGACACACCGGGGAGCTGTTTTTT
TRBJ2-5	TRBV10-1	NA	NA	CASSECRVGETQYF	TGCGCCAGCAGTGAATGCAGGGTGGGAGAGACCCAGTACTTC
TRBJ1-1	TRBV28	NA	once	CASRRTAVDTEAFF	TGTGCCAGCAGGCGGACAGCGGTGGACACTGAAGCTTTCTTT
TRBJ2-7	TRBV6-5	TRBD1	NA	CASSYIPGQGYYEQYF	TGTGCCAGCAGTTACATCCCCGGACAGGGCTACTACGAGCAGTACTTC
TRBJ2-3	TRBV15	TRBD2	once	CATSTLAGATDTQYF	TGTGCCACCAGCACCCTAGCGGGGGCGACAGATACGCAGTATTTT
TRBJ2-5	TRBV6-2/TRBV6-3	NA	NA	CASSYSIPSLSGSYQETQYF	TGTGCCAGCAGTTACTCGATCCCTTCCCTTAGCGGATCCTACCAAGAGACCCAGTACTTC
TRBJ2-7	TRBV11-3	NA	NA	CASAPDSSYEQYF	TGTGCCAGCGCCCCGGACAGCTCCTACGAGCAGTACTTC
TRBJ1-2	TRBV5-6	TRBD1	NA	CASSEGTGVWDYGYTF	TGTGCCAGCAGCGAGGGGACAGGGGTATGGGACTATGGCTACACCTTC
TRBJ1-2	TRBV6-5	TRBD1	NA	CAIHPGTGVGGYTF	TGTGCCATCCACCCCGGGACAGGGGTTGGTGGCTACACCTTC
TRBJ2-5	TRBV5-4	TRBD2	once	CASRPTSGGPGGETQYF	TGTGCCAGCAGACCGACTAGCGGGGGGCCCGGGGGAGAGACCCAGTACTTC
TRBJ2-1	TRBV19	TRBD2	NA	CASSIGGGGGYNEQFF	TGTGCCAGTAGTATAGGCGGCGGGGGGGGTTACAATGAGCAGTTCTTC
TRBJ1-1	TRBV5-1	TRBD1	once	CASSYLLRTQGAEAFF	TGCGCCAGCAGCTATCTACTTCGGACCCAGGGGGCTGAAGCTTTCTTT
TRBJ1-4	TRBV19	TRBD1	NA	CASSTGGAANEKLFF	TGTGCCAGTAGTACAGGGGGCGCGGCTAATGAAAAACTGTTTTTT
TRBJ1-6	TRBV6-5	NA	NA	CASSYSIGVPPLHF	TGTGCCAGCAGTTACTCGATCGGAGTGCCACCCCTCCACTTT
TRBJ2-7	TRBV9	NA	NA	CASSVGQSSYEQYF	TGTGCCAGCAGCGTAGGACAAAGCTCCTACGAGCAGTACTTC
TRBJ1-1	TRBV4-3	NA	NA	CASSQEEGATEAFF	TGCGCCAGCAGCCAAGAGGAGGGAGCCACTGAAGCTTTCTTT
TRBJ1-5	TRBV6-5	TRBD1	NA	CASSPQGARNQPQHF	TGTGCCAGCAGTCCACAGGGGGCTAGGAATCAGCCCCAGCATTTT
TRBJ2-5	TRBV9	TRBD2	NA	CASSVAGLGVLETQYF	TGTGCCAGCAGCGTAGCGGGACTAGGAGTCTTGGAGACCCAGTACTTC
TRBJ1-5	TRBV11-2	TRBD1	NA	CASSLSGGGQPQHF	TGTGCCAGCAGCTTATCAGGGGGCGGTCAGCCCCAGCATTTT
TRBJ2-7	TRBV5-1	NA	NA	CASSLSGDSYEQYF	TGCGCCAGCAGCTTGTCGGGGGACTCCTACGAGCAGTACTTC
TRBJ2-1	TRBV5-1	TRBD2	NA	CASRLRTQLSGGAYNEQFF	TGCGCCAGCAGACTTAGGACACAACTCAGCGGGGGGGCGTACAATGAGCAGTTCTTC
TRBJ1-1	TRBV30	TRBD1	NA	CAWSTTGGYTEAFF	TGTGCCTGGAGTACGACAGGGGGCTACACTGAAGCTTTCTTT
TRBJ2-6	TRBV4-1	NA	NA	CASSQEEGGASSGANVLTF	TGCGCCAGCAGCCAAGAAGAGGGGGGGGCCTCCTCTGGGGCCAACGTCCTGACTTTC
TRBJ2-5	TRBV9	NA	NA	CASSARLGLETQYF	TGTGCCAGCAGCGCCCGACTAGGGTTGGAGACCCAGTACTTC
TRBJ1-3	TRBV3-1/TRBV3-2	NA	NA	CASSIRTASGNTIYF	TGTGCCAGCAGCATTCGGACAGCCTCTGGAAACACCATATATTTT
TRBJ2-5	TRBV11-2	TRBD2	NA	CASSLGTSGGVKTQYF	TGTGCCAGCAGCCTCGGGACTAGCGGGGGGGTGAAGACCCAGTACTTC
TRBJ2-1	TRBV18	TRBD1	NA	CASSMETGASSYNEQFF	TGTGCCAGCTCAATGGAGACAGGGGCTAGCTCCTACAATGAGCAGTTCTTC
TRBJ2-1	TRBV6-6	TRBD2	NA	CASSSPSGGDNEQFF	TGTGCCAGCAGTTCTCCTAGCGGGGGGGACAATGAGCAGTTCTTC
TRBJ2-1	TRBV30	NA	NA	CAWSREGVRGQFF	TGTGCCTGGAGTCGTGAGGGGGTACGCGGACAGTTCTTC